The source of this T cell receptor beta chain is a study of T cell changes during pregnancy in multiple sclerosis. This clone was seen once. Data came from immunoSEQ multiplex PCR; TCRdb stores just in-frame clones and leaves some out. The sample has 15,000 to 25,000 clones, 80% to 90% seen once. V lost 1 base to trimming and J lost 4 bases, with 13 bases between them. Germline values: CDR1 SQVTM, CDR2 ANQGSEA. CDR3 length: 14 amino acids. The sequenced sample was CD8+ T cells from peripheral blood mononuclear cells, obtained in the third trimester of pregnancy. The genes are TRBV29-1 and TRBJ1-2; D remains ambiguous. This sequence originates from a female donor in good health, enrolled as a control in a pregnancy study. The CDR3 reads CSVEGAGETYGYTF. The CDR3 DNA reads as TGCAGCGTTGAAGGGGCCGGGGAAACCTATGGCTACACCTTC. The full variable domain, in which reference TRBV29-1 and TRBJ1-2 provide the parts outside the CDR3, is SAVISQKPSRDICQRGTSLTIQCQVDSQVTMMFWYRQQPGQSLTLIATANQGSEATYESGFVIDKFPISRPNLTFSTLTVSNMSPEDSSIYLCSVEGAGETYGYTFGSGTRLTVV.